Below are 25 T cell receptor beta chains sequenced from a single sample in a study of tumor and adjacent non-tumor tissue in lung cancer. RNA was extracted from bulk tissue without any cell sorting. A modified ARM-PCR protocol with three rounds of nested PCR amplified TCRbeta. TCRdb reprocessed the multiplex PCR reads via MiXCR and lists one record per CDR3 protein. This sample has more than 85,000 distinct CDR3 sequences, with about 66% found just once. Sequenced input: lung tumor tissue. The receptors here all came from a man between 65 and 80 years old with non-small cell lung cancer.

Of note for this clonotype: One end of the junction varies from germline; a read error may be responsible. The chain uses TRBV5-6 and TRBJ1-1; 11 nucleotides match TRBD1. Germline values: CDR1 SGHDT, CDR2 YYEEEE. This CDR3 has 16 amino acids. In DNA form, the CDR3 reads TGTGACAGCAGCTTATTCGGGACAGGGGGGTACACTGAAACTTTCTTT. It is translated as CDSSLFGTGGYTETFF.

The CDR3 DNA follows: TGTGCCATCAAGGGGACAGACCGGCACGATGACTACACCTTC. This gives the protein CAIKGTDRHDDYTF. The chain joins TRBV10-3 to TRBJ1-2, with TRBD1 matching 7 bases. This CDR3 comprises 14 residues. Germline V gene data show CDR1 as ENHRY and CDR2 as SYGVKD. V lost 7 bases and J lost 10; bases outside the gene matches: 15.

Of note for this clonotype: Germline is not matched at one junction end, which may reflect a read error. The chain links TRBV11-2 to TRBJ2-5; D ambiguous. This CDR3 has 13 residues. Germline lookup yields CDR1 SGHAT and CDR2 FQNNGV. The CDR3 DNA is TGTGCCAGCAGCCTCAGGATGGCGGAGACCCAGTATTTC. This sequence encodes CASSLRMAETQYF.

This clonotype was seen once. At one end, the junction sequence differs from germline, possibly due to a read error. The rearrangement joins TRBV25-1 to TRBJ2-4; D gene uncertain. The CDR3 covers 11 residues. The germline V gene encodes CDR1 MGHDK and CDR2 SYGVNS. CDR3 region: CASSEKNSQYF. CDR3 nucleotides: TGTGCCAGCAGTGAGAAAAACAGTCAGTACTTC.

V is TRBV6-5 and J is TRBJ2-7, with D unresolved. The CDR3 has 15 amino acids. V lost 7 bases and J 0 bases, leaving 16 bases between the germline ends. CDR1 is MNHEY and CDR2 is SVGAGI in the germline V gene. This CDR3 is CASTQTRHPSYEQYF. In DNA form, the CDR3 reads TGTGCCAGCACCCAAACGAGACACCCCTCCTACGAGCAGTACTTC.

This clonotype was observed many times. The chain employs TRBV28 and TRBJ1-3; D unclear. Germline assignment: CDR1 MDHEN and CDR2 SYDVKM. The CDR3 is 11 amino acids. Trimming removed 2 bases at V and 8 bases at J, with 4 bases between. CDR3 sequence reads: CASSLRDTIYF. Written as DNA, the CDR3 is TGTGCCAGCAGTTTAAGGGACACCATATATTTT. Complete variable domain (other parts from reference TRBV28 and TRBJ1-3): DVKVTQSSRYLVKRTGEKVFLECVQDMDHENMFWYRQDPGLGLRLIYFSYDVKMKEKGDIPEGYSVSREKKERFSLILESASTNQTSMYLCASSLRDTIYFGEGSWLTVV.

This clonotype has only a few counts. A read error may account for a junction end that differs from germline. The V and J genes are TRBV11-2 and TRBJ2-7; D may be TRBD1 (5 bases). In germline, CDR1 is SGHAT, CDR2 FQNNGV. This CDR3 has 14 residues. The CDR3 is CANSSGDRSYEQYF. DNA for the CDR3: TGTGCCAACAGCTCAGGAGACAGAAGCTACGAGCAGTACTTC.

Notes on this clonotype: With a much larger clone just one base away, this may be a read error. The chain is built from TRBV7-8 and TRBJ2-5; D is unclear. The CDR3 runs 14 residues. Germline V gene data show CDR1 as SGHVS and CDR2 as FQNEAQ. Written as DNA, the CDR3 is TGTGCCAGCAGCTTAGAAGAACTCCAAGGGACCCAGTACTTC. Translated, it gives CASSLEELQGTQYF. Using reference TRBV7-8 and TRBJ2-5 for the parts outside the CDR3, the full variable domain is GAGVSQSPRYKVAKRGQDVALRCDPISGHVSLFWYQQALGQGPEFLTYFQNEAQLDKSGLPSDRFFAERPEGSVSTLKIQRTQQEDSAVYLCASSLEELQGTQYFGPGTRLLVL.

CDR3 sequence (DNA): TGCGCCAGCAGCTTGGCCGCCGGGACAGGGTTAAGTGAGCAGTTCTTC. This codes for CASSLAAGTGLSEQFF. The J gene is TRBJ2-1, the V gene TRBV5-1, with 9 bases lining up with TRBD1. The CDR3 is 16 residues long. Germline V CDR1 and CDR2: SGHRS, YFSETQ. The V gene end was trimmed by 0 bases and the J gene end by 9 bases; junction bases not matched to a gene: 10.

The chain employs TRBV20-1 and TRBJ2-7; 7 bases match TRBD2. The V segment lost 6 bases and the J segment 1 base; nucleotides outside the gene matches: 12. In germline, CDR1 is DFQATT, CDR2 SNEGSKA (reference sequence). The CDR3 spans 15 residues. CDR3 sequence reads: CSAGSGGGKSYEQYF. DNA for the CDR3: TGCAGTGCCGGGTCGGGGGGTGGTAAGTCCTACGAGCAGTACTTC.

In this sample, this clonotype turned up many times. At one end, the junction sequence differs from germline, possibly due to a read error. V is TRBV29-1 and J is TRBJ1-2; D remains unclear. The V gene's germline CDR1 is SQVTM and CDR2 ANQGSEA. The CDR3 length is 11 residues. CDR3: CSAEENRGYTF. CDR3 coding DNA: TGCAGCGCTGAAGAGAACCGCGGCTACACCTTC.

Turning to this clonotype: This CDR3 is missing its conserved last phenylalanine or tryptophan, likely due to a read error. V gene TRBV6-1 combines with J gene TRBJ2-3; TRBD1 or TRBD2 may be the D gene (5 bases each). CDR3 length equals 16 residues. Germline V gene lookup returns CDR1 MNHNS and CDR2 SASEGT. V was trimmed by 10 bases and J by 2 bases, leaving 22 bases between them. This CDR3 is CAITRAEGLLTDTQYI. The CDR3 DNA is TGTGCCATCACCAGAGCAGAGGGGCTCCTCACAGATACGCAGTATATT.

Note on this clonotype: The junction and the germline gene differ at one end; a read error may be behind it. This chain uses TRBV6-5 with TRBJ2-6; D is possibly TRBD1 or TRBD2 (5 bases each). Germline V gives CDR1 MNHEY, CDR2 SVGAGI. This CDR3 has 16 amino acids. As DNA, the CDR3 is TGTACCATCAGTTACCTGGCGGGCTCTGGGGCCAAAGTCCTGACTTTC. This sequence encodes CTISYLAGSGAKVLTF.

This clonotype was counted ten times or more. The gene calls are TRBV6-1 and TRBJ2-1, with TRBD1 matching 9 bases. The J segment lost 10 bases and the V segment lost 5 bases, leaving 12 bases of the junction unmatched. Germline assignment: CDR1 MNHNS and CDR2 SASEGT. The CDR3 loop spans 15 amino acids. The CDR3 DNA is TGTGCCAGCAGTAAACCGGGACAGGGTATAGGGGAGCAGTTCTTC. Protein sequence: CASSKPGQGIGEQFF.

Concerning this clonotype: Sequence at one end of the junction differs from germline and may be a read error. This rearrangement joins TRBV29-1 to TRBJ2-5, with D perhaps being TRBD1 or TRBD2 (5 bases each). The CDR3 spans 13 residues. CDR1 SQVTM and CDR2 ANQGSEA come from the germline V gene. The CDR3 sequence: CSVARQRQETLYF. Written as DNA, the CDR3 is TGCAGCGTTGCCAGACAGCGGCAAGAGACCCTGTACTTC. Full variable domain (missing parts from reference TRBV29-1 and TRBJ2-5): SAVISQKPSRDICQRGTSLTIQCQVDSQVTMMFWYRQQPGQSLTLIATANQGSEATYESGFVIDKFPISRPNLTFSTLTVSNMSPEDSSIYLCSVARQRQETLYFGPGTRLLVL.

V usage is TRBV19 and J usage is TRBJ1-4; D uncertain. The CDR3 spans 13 residues. CDR1 LNHDA and CDR2 SQIVND come from the germline V gene (reference sequence). The V and J ends lost 4 bases and 4 bases respectively, with 7 bases between them. The CDR3 spells CASSRRVNEKLFF. DNA for the CDR3: TGTGCCAGTAGTAGGCGGGTTAATGAAAAACTGTTTTTT.

In this sample, this clonotype turned up a few times. This may arise from a read error, as a much more abundant clone is one base away. This CDR3 reads CASSLIAGARTYEQYF. The CDR3 nucleotides read TGTGCCAGCAGCTTAATTGCAGGGGCGAGGACCTACGAGCAGTACTTC. This chain links TRBV7-9 with TRBJ2-7, with D possibly matching TRBD1 (6 bases). The CDR3 extends over 16 amino acids. Deletions cut 2 bases from V and 2 bases from J, with 16 bases between. Germline V gene lookup returns CDR1 SEHNR and CDR2 FQNEAQ (reference sequence).

With respect to this clonotype: A much larger clone lies one base from this, so it may be a read error. V gene TRBV20-1 combines with J gene TRBJ1-5; no firm D call. CDR1 is DFQATT and CDR2 is SNEGSKA in the germline V gene (reference sequence). This CDR3 region has 14 residues. The CDR3 DNA reads TGCAGTACTAGGATGTCCCGGGCCAATCAGCCCCAGCATTTT. Amino acid sequence: CSTRMSRANQPQHF.

This clonotype has just one count. The junction does not match germline at one end; this may be a read error. This rearrangement joins TRBV29-1 to TRBJ1-1; D not certain. This CDR3 is built from 13 residues. Germline loops: CDR1 SQVTM, CDR2 ANQGSEA. In DNA, the CDR3 is TGCAACGTTGTGAGGACCCAAAACACTGAAGCTTTCTTT. Residues: CNVVRTQNTEAFF.

This sequence joins TRBV4-1 and TRBJ2-7; the D call may be TRBD1 or TRBD2 (5 bases each). CDR1 MGHRA and CDR2 YSYEKL come from the germline V gene. With 4 bases removed from V and 4 bases from J, the gap between germline ends came to 20 bases. The CDR3 extends over 16 amino acids. CDR3 sequence (DNA): TGCGCCAGCAGCCTTTCTCACGGGACGGCTATTTACGAGCAGTACTTC. This sequence encodes CASSLSHGTAIYEQYF.

The rearrangement joins TRBV28 to TRBJ2-7; no definite D call. V was shortened by 6 bases and J by 0 bases, with 9 bases between the two germline ends. The CDR3 contains 13 residues. Germline CDR1 is MDHEN and CDR2 is SYDVKM. The CDR3, as DNA: TGTGCCAGCAGCCACCCGAGCTCCTACGAGCAGTACTTC. This sequence encodes CASSHPSSYEQYF.

This clonotype was picked up many times. This chain uses TRBV2 with TRBJ2-1; D might be TRBD2 (6 bases). CDR3 size: 17 residues. Germline CDR1 reads SNHLY; CDR2 reads FYNNEI. Trimming left V 4 bases short and J 4 bases short, with 20 bases between. CDR3 protein: CASSATSLATFYNEQFF. The CDR3 DNA reads as TGTGCCAGCAGTGCCACCTCTCTAGCGACCTTTTACAATGAGCAGTTCTTC. The full variable domain, completed using reference TRBV2 and TRBJ2-1, is EPEVTQTPSHQVTQMGQEVILRCVPISNHLYFYWYRQILGQKVEFLVSFYNNEISEKSEIFDDQFSVERPDGSNFTLKIRSTKLEDSAMYFCASSATSLATFYNEQFFGPGTRLTVL.

This clonotype came up a few times. CDR3 loop: CASSPRDSPVGEETQYF. The CDR3 DNA reads as TGTGCCAGCAGTCCCAGAGACAGCCCGGTCGGTGAAGAGACCCAGTACTTC. The rearrangement joins TRBV13 to TRBJ2-5; D is perhaps TRBD1 (5 bases). This CDR3 comprises 17 residues. From germline, CDR1 is PRHDT and CDR2 FYEKMQ (reference sequence). Deletions cut 6 bases from V and 3 bases from J, with 23 bases between.

The chain carries TRBV10-3 and TRBJ1-1; TRBD1 agrees at 11 bases. Per the germline V gene, CDR1 is ENHRY and CDR2 is SYGVKD. CDR3 length: 14 residues. CDR3 loop: CDIRRDRGYTEAFF. The CDR3 region has the DNA TGTGACATTAGGAGGGACAGGGGGTATACTGAAGCTTTCTTT.

The chain recombines TRBV5-6 with TRBJ2-4; D may be TRBD1 or TRBD2 (5 bases each). The CDR3 has 14 residues. Germline V gene sequence: CDR1 SGHDT, CDR2 YYEEEE. Deletions cut 4 bases from V and 7 bases from J, with 15 bases between. The CDR3, as DNA: TGTGCCAGCAGCCTCAGGGATTGGGGGAACATTCAGTACTTC. It translates to CASSLRDWGNIQYF.